One and the same sample provided the 18 T cell receptor beta chains below, sequenced in a study of CD8 T cells in ankylosing spondylitis. The study, taken as a whole, reports: Made up of eight highly homologous variants, a TCR beta motif appeared characteristic of ankylosing spondylitis blood.

TCRdb passed the 5' RACE reads through MiXCR, listing each CDR3 protein once. The sample consists of approximately 500,000 distinct CDR3 sequences, 12% of them appearing once. No cognate antigen is known for these TCRs. Input material: blood, either unsorted or a sorted T cell fraction (not recorded which). These receptors were obtained from a male donor with ankylosing spondylitis.

This clonotype was observed many times. This chain connects TRBV7-9 to TRBJ2-7; D perhaps matches TRBD1 (6 bases). V gave up 1 base and J gave up 3 bases, with 13 bases separating them. The length of the CDR3 is 15 residues. CDR1 and CDR2 (germline): SEHNR, FQNEAQ (reference sequence). The chain's CDR3 is CASSLGGDRSYEQYF. DNA of the CDR3: TGTGCCAGCAGCTTAGGGGGAGACAGGAGCTACGAGCAGTACTTC.

This clonotype was seen a handful of times. The chain is built from TRBV12-3 or TRBV12-4 and TRBJ1-4; TRBD1 is a possible D gene (6 bases). This CDR3 is 13 amino acids long. V lost 4 bases and J lost 7, with 10 bases in between. CDR3 in DNA: TGTGCCAGCAGTTGGGGGCCCGGTGAAAAACTGTTTTTT. Amino acid sequence: CASSWGPGEKLFF.

In its sample, this clonotype was seen many times. The J gene is TRBJ2-2, the V gene TRBV5-1; D perhaps matches TRBD2 (5 bases). V was clipped by 3 bases and J by 6 bases, with 12 bases between them. The CDR3 loop spans 14 amino acids. CDR1 and CDR2 (germline): SGHRS, YFSETQ. The CDR3 reads CASSSYMGAGELFF. CDR3 bases: TGCGCCAGCAGCTCCTACATGGGAGCCGGGGAGCTGTTTTTT.

V is TRBV6-2 or TRBV6-3 and J is TRBJ1-5; no clear D. Germline V lookup: CDR1 MNHEY, CDR2 SVGEGT. CDR3 length: 14 amino acids. This chain's CDR3 is CAVSAANSNQPQHF. CDR3 nucleotide sequence: TGTGCTGTGTCGGCTGCTAATAGCAATCAGCCCCAGCATTTT.

This clonotype was counted at least ten times. V gene TRBV6-2 or TRBV6-3 combines with J gene TRBJ2-5; perhaps TRBD1 as D (6 bases). The CDR3 is made up of 13 amino acids. Germline-derived CDR1 and CDR2 are MNHEY and SVGEGT. The V end was cut by 6 bases, the J end by 6 bases, with 14 bases between. The CDR3 region is CASSQDSRQTQYF. The CDR3 DNA follows: TGTGCCAGCAGCCAGGACAGCCGGCAGACCCAGTACTTC.

The genes are TRBV20-1 and TRBJ2-1, with 13 positions matching TRBD2. The ends lost 6 bases at V and 6 bases at J; junction bases unmatched: 5. In germline, CDR1 is DFQATT, CDR2 SNEGSKA (reference sequence). CDR3 length: 14 residues. The CDR3 sequence is CSAKLAGGINEQFF. For the CDR3, the DNA is TGCAGTGCAAAACTAGCGGGAGGGATCAATGAGCAGTTCTTC.

This clonotype appeared many times. The chain links TRBV5-1 to TRBJ1-1; D is unclear. V was shortened by 2 bases and J by 2 bases, with 10 bases between the two germline ends. The CDR3 has 14 amino acids. CDR1 and CDR2 (germline): SGHRS, YFSETQ. This chain's CDR3 is CASSFRGDNTEAFF. CDR3 coding DNA: TGCGCCAGCAGCTTCAGAGGAGATAACACTGAAGCTTTCTTT.

This clonotype was seen a few times. This chain connects TRBV24-1 to TRBJ1-1; possibly TRBD1 for D (6 bases). The CDR3 is 14 amino acids. V was pared by 3 bases and J by 4 bases, with 11 bases between. The V gene's germline CDR1 is KGHDR and CDR2 SFDVKD. DNA of the CDR3: TGTGCCACCAGTGATCCAGGGGAGGGCACTGAAGCTTTCTTT. This encodes CATSDPGEGTEAFF.

The chain combines TRBV9 with TRBJ2-3; TRBD1 matches 8 bases. Germline V gene lookup returns CDR1 SGDLS and CDR2 YYNGEE. Trimming removed 0 bases from V and 6 bases from J; junction bases left unmatched: 3. This CDR3 has 14 residues. DNA for the CDR3: TGTGCCAGCAGCGTAGCCAGGGGGCGCGATACGCAGTATTTT. Amino acid sequence: CASSVARGRDTQYF.

This clonotype was seen more than once but under ten times. The chain links TRBV7-9 to TRBJ1-6; tentative D call: TRBD1 (6 bases). The V end lost 7 bases, the J end lost 2 bases, and 12 bases lay between the germline ends. The CDR3 runs to 15 residues. CDR1 is SEHNR and CDR2 is FQNEAQ in the germline V gene (reference sequence). CDR3 DNA: TGTGCCAGCACCATAGGGGGTGCCTATAATTCACCCCTCCACTTT. The encoded protein is CASTIGGAYNSPLHF.

This clonotype came up a few times. V and J are TRBV5-6 and TRBJ1-1, with 9 positions matching TRBD1. There are 16 residues in the CDR3. The germline CDR1 and CDR2 sequences are SGHDT and YYEEEE. V dropped 4 bases and J dropped 4; count of bases not matched to a gene: 11. The CDR3 DNA sequence: TGTGCCAGCAGCCTGGTAGGCGGGACAGGGCGCACTGAAGCTTTCTTT. Encoded protein: CASSLVGGTGRTEAFF.

This clonotype has a handful of counts. The rearrangement uses TRBV20-1 and TRBJ1-1; D remains ambiguous. This CDR3 region has 13 residues. Trimming left V 0 bases short and J 8 bases short, with 13 bases between. Germline V gene lookup returns CDR1 DFQATT and CDR2 SNEGSKA (reference sequence). The CDR3 spells CSAREQSLGEAFF. Here the CDR3 DNA reads TGCAGTGCTAGAGAACAGAGCCTGGGAGAAGCTTTCTTT.

Ten or more counts support this clonotype. This rearrangement joins TRBV12-3 or TRBV12-4 to TRBJ2-1, with D possibly matching TRBD2 (5 bases). There are 13 residues in the CDR3. The V gene lost 2 bases and the J gene lost 6 bases, with 8 bases spanning the gap. Here the CDR3 reads CASSLNEGNEQFF. The CDR3 DNA follows: TGTGCCAGCAGTTTAAACGAGGGCAATGAGCAGTTCTTC.

V gene TRBV20-1 combines with J gene TRBJ1-4; possibly TRBD1 for D (5 bases). Germline V gene sequence: CDR1 DFQATT, CDR2 SNEGSKA (reference sequence). The CDR3 consists of 13 residues. CDR3 residues: CSAGTVINEKLFF. DNA of the CDR3: TGCAGCGCCGGGACCGTTATTAATGAAAAACTGTTTTTT.

This clonotype was seen at least ten times. The V and J genes are TRBV7-2 and TRBJ2-1; 11 bases agree with TRBD2. There are 16 residues in the CDR3. Unmatched junction bases numbered 3, after V lost 3 bases and J lost 2 bases. Looked up from germline, CDR1 is SGHTA and CDR2 is FQGNSA. The CDR3 reads CASSFLAGGAYNEQFF. The CDR3 DNA reads TGTGCCAGCAGCTTCTTAGCGGGAGGGGCCTACAATGAGCAGTTCTTC.

This clonotype turned up a few times. The chain couples TRBV3-1 to TRBJ2-7; 13 bases fit TRBD2. Germline-derived CDR1 and CDR2 are LGHDT and YNNKEL (reference sequence). V lost 1 base, J lost 3 bases, and 0 bases stayed unmatched. This CDR3 has 15 residues. DNA for the CDR3: TGTGCCAGCAGCCAAGGGACTAGCGGGAGCTACGAGCAGTACGTC. It is translated as CASSQGTSGSYEQYV.

This clonotype was seen many times. The rearrangement links TRBV15 to TRBJ1-2; D unresolved. CDR3 length: 14 residues. The germline V gene encodes CDR1 LNHNV and CDR2 YYDKDF (reference sequence). The V end was cut by 5 bases, the J end by 4 bases, with 14 bases between. The CDR3 DNA follows: TGTGCCACCAGCCCCCGAGAAGAAGGCTATGGCTACACCTTC. It encodes CATSPREEGYGYTF.

There are many counts of this clonotype. The rearrangement joins TRBV15 to TRBJ2-1; 10 bases match TRBD2. This CDR3 is 15 amino acids long. Trimming cost V 1 base and J 6 bases; bases outside gene matches: 3. Germline values: CDR1 LNHNV, CDR2 YYDKDF (reference sequence). This CDR3 reads CATSRGLAGGNEQFF. DNA of the CDR3: TGTGCCACCAGCAGAGGACTAGCGGGTGGCAATGAGCAGTTCTTC.